Listed below are T cell receptor beta chains from one sample, sequenced in a study of blood T cell repertoires in COVID-19. Here immunoSEQ multiplex PCR was the method, and the copy in TCRdb shows in-frame clones only, minus some. The sample lists about 210,000 clones; approximately 87% were seen once. Sequenced sample: peripheral blood. These receptor sequences come from a woman in her 70s with acute or convalescent COVID-19. Both conserved end residues are part of each CDR3. D genes are given only for firm matches. Clone size appears in some rows only: once, few, many, or a class for an expanded clone.

size,J,V,D,DNA,CDR3
once,TRBJ2-1,TRBV9,NA,TGTGCCAGCAGCGTGGGGCTCCTGGAGAATGAGCAGTTCTTC,CASSVGLLENEQFF
NA,TRBJ1-2,TRBV4-2,NA,TGTGCCAGCAGCCAGACTTTAGCAGGGGTCGGTGGCTACACCTTC,CASSQTLAGVGGYTF
NA,TRBJ2-2,TRBV10-2,NA,TGCGCCAGCAGACAGGCGGTGAACACCGGGGAGCTGTTTTTT,CASRQAVNTGELFF
NA,TRBJ1-1,TRBV5-1,NA,TGCGCCAGCAGACAGGGTTTGAACACTGAAGCTTTCTTT,CASRQGLNTEAFF
NA,TRBJ1-3,TRBV11-2,NA,TGTGCCAGCAGCTCCTCGGGGGACACCATATATTTT,CASSSSGDTIYF
few,TRBJ2-1,TRBV9,TRBD1,TGTGCCAGCAGCGCCTCACAGGGGAATGAGCAGTTCTTC,CASSASQGNEQFF
once,TRBJ2-2,TRBV19,NA,TGTGCCAGTAATCGGCAGGCGAACACCGGGGAGCTGTTTTTT,CASNRQANTGELFF
once,TRBJ2-1,TRBV5-4,TRBD1,TGTGCCAGCACCCCGTTGGACAGGCAGTACAATGAGCAGTTCTTC,CASTPLDRQYNEQFF
NA,TRBJ2-5,TRBV10-1,TRBD2,TGCGCCAGCAGTGAGTCGAGTAGCGGGCCTATGGGGACCCAGTACTTC,CASSESSSGPMGTQYF
NA,TRBJ2-1,TRBV28,TRBD2,TGTGCCAGCAGTGGACTAGCGGGAGGGCCCGATGAGCAGTTCTTC,CASSGLAGGPDEQFF
NA,TRBJ2-1,TRBV27,NA,TGTGCCAGCAGTTTAAAGCCGGCTAGCCGGCCCTCAACGGAGCAGTTCTTC,CASSLKPASRPSTEQFF
NA,TRBJ1-3,TRBV19,TRBD1,TGTGCCATCACGACAGGGCGAGGAGGAAACACCATATATTTT,CAITTGRGGNTIYF
once,TRBJ1-4,TRBV20-1,TRBD1,TGTGGACAGGGTGTTGGGGAAAAACTGTTTTTT,CGQGVGEKLFF
NA,TRBJ1-3,TRBV7-8,NA,TGTGCCAGCAGCTTAGCGGGCCCTGGGTCCGGGGGATTCACCATATATTTT,CASSLAGPGSGGFTIYF
few,TRBJ1-3,TRBV5-1,NA,TGCGCCAGCAGCTTGGACCGGAGTAACACCATATATTTT,CASSLDRSNTIYF
NA,TRBJ1-2,TRBV3-1/TRBV3-2,NA,TGTGCCAGCAGCCAGAAGAGTGGCTACACCTTC,CASSQKSGYTF
few,TRBJ2-7,TRBV5-5,NA,TGTGCCAGCAGCTTGGGCAGGGACGAGCAGTACTTC,CASSLGRDEQYF
once,TRBJ2-1,TRBV9,NA,TGTGCCAGCAGCGTAGGAAGGAGGGCCCCTGATGAGCAGTTCTTC,CASSVGRRAPDEQFF
once,TRBJ2-5,TRBV11-3,TRBD2,TGTGCCAGCAGCTTAGGTGGGACTAGCGGGACGCAAGAGACCCAGTACTTC,CASSLGGTSGTQETQYF
NA,TRBJ2-1,TRBV19,TRBD2,TGTGCCAGTAGTATAGGAGGGACTAGCGGGAGGGAACTGGGGAATGAGCAGTTCTTC,CASSIGGTSGRELGNEQFF
NA,TRBJ2-5,TRBV5-1,NA,TGCGCCAGCAGCGAGACATCAGGGTTTCTAGGGGACTTC,CASSETSGFLGDF
NA,TRBJ1-1,TRBV12-5,NA,TGTGCTAGTGGGCAGGGACTTCTCACTGAAGCTTTCTTT,CASGQGLLTEAFF
NA,TRBJ2-1,TRBV6-5,TRBD2,TGTGCCAGCCGTTTAGCGGGGGCGTCTGACAATGAGCAGTTCTTC,CASRLAGASDNEQFF
NA,TRBJ2-7,TRBV18,NA,TGTGCCAGCCGTCAGGCGGGAATCTCCTACGAGCAGTACTTC,CASRQAGISYEQYF
NA,TRBJ1-3,TRBV27,TRBD1,TGTGCCAGCAGTTTGCAAGGGGGCATTGGAAACACCATATATTTT,CASSLQGGIGNTIYF
once,TRBJ1-2,TRBV28,TRBD1,TGTGCCAGCAGTCTGGCCCTGGGACAGGGTGGCGGCTACACCTTC,CASSLALGQGGGYTF
NA,TRBJ2-5,TRBV11-2,NA,TGTGCCAGCAGCCAACAGGGTCCAGTCCAGTACTTC,CASSQQGPVQYF
NA,TRBJ1-1,TRBV27,NA,TGTGCCAGCAGTTTATCGGCAGGCCTGAAGGCTTTCTTT,CASSLSAGLKAFF
NA,TRBJ2-2,TRBV6-5,TRBD1,TGTGCCAGCAGTTACGGGACAGGGTTCACCGGGGAGCTGTTTTTT,CASSYGTGFTGELFF
once,TRBJ1-5,TRBV10-2,NA,TGCGCCAGCAGTGGGGGGCCTGGGCCCCAGCATTTT,CASSGGPGPQHF
NA,TRBJ1-2,TRBV6-5,TRBD1,TGTGCCAGCAGTTACTCGACAGGGGGCGTAGGTGGCTACACCTTC,CASSYSTGGVGGYTF
NA,TRBJ2-1,TRBV9,TRBD2,TGTGCCAGCAGCGTTCACGGGAGGGCGAATGAGCAGTTCTTC,CASSVHGRANEQFF
NA,TRBJ1-6,TRBV19,TRBD1,TGTGCCAGTAGTAGCCTCGGGACAGTATTTAGCTCCTATAATTCACCCCTCCACTTT,CASSSLGTVFSSYNSPLHF
few,TRBJ1-2,TRBV11-3,NA,TGTGCCAGCAGATTAACCTGGACTTATGGCTACACCTTC,CASRLTWTYGYTF
once,TRBJ2-5,TRBV7-7,TRBD1,TGTGCTAGCAGCTTAGGGACAGGGAGTGGCGAGACCCAGTACTTC,CASSLGTGSGETQYF
NA,TRBJ2-7,TRBV2,NA,TGTGCCACCCAAAGACAGGAGAGCTCCTACGAGCAGTACTTC,CATQRQESSYEQYF
NA,TRBJ2-1,TRBV14,TRBD2,TGTGCCAGCAGCCAGGGACTAGCGAGGAACAATGAGCAGTTCTTC,CASSQGLARNNEQFF
once,TRBJ2-7,TRBV18,NA,TGTGCCAGCTCACCAGAACGGGGAGTCTACGAGCAGTACTTC,CASSPERGVYEQYF
NA,TRBJ1-2,TRBV2,NA,TGTGCCAGCAGTGAACTCCCACTGGGCTACACCTTC,CASSELPLGYTF
NA,TRBJ1-6,TRBV10-3,TRBD1,TGTGCCATCAGTGTCCAGACAGGGGGCGTTTTCTCACCCCTCCACTTT,CAISVQTGGVFSPLHF
NA,TRBJ1-1,TRBV23-1,NA,TGCGCCAGAGTCCTCACAGCTCCAATAGACACTGAAGCTTTCTTT,CARVLTAPIDTEAFF
NA,TRBJ2-7,TRBV11-2,TRBD2,TGTGCCAGCAGCTACAGGACTAGCGGGTTGTACGAGCAGTACTTC,CASSYRTSGLYEQYF
NA,TRBJ1-2,TRBV29-1,TRBD1,TGCAGCGTTGGCAGGGGGCGGGATGGCTACACCTTC,CSVGRGRDGYTF
NA,TRBJ1-1,TRBV6-5,TRBD1,TGTGCCAGCAGTTACTCGGGACAGGCCCTGAACACTGAAGCTTTCTTT,CASSYSGQALNTEAFF
NA,TRBJ2-5,TRBV15,NA,TGTGCCACCAGTTTTGAACAGAGTTTTAGGGAGACCCAGTACTTC,CATSFEQSFRETQYF
NA,TRBJ2-2,TRBV7-9,NA,TGTGCCAGCAGTTCCGGGACTGTGAACACCGGGGAGCTGTTTTTT,CASSSGTVNTGELFF
NA,TRBJ2-3,TRBV18,TRBD2,TGTGCCAGCTCGCCACTAGCGGGAGGTCCAAAAGGCACAGATACGCAGTATTTT,CASSPLAGGPKGTDTQYF
NA,TRBJ1-6,TRBV7-9,NA,TGTGCCAGCAGCTTAGGGGGGGAGAGTAATTCACCCCTCCACTTT,CASSLGGESNSPLHF
few,TRBJ2-7,TRBV24-1,NA,TGTGCCACCGGGGGGTGGACGGAGGACGAGCAGTACTTC,CATGGWTEDEQYF
few,TRBJ1-2,TRBV15,NA,TGTGCCACCAGCAGAGATGGGGGGACCTATGGCTACACCTTC,CATSRDGGTYGYTF
NA,TRBJ2-7,TRBV7-3,NA,TGTGCCAGCAGCCCTAGTGGCGGGACGAGCTCCTACGAGCAGTACTTC,CASSPSGGTSSYEQYF
NA,TRBJ2-1,TRBV18,TRBD2,TGTGCCAGCTCACCAATTTTAACTAGCGGGAGCATGACCTACAATGAGCAGTTCTTC,CASSPILTSGSMTYNEQFF
NA,TRBJ2-1,TRBV10-3,TRBD2,TGTGCCATCAGTCAGCGGGAGGACTACAATGAGCAGTTCTTC,CAISQREDYNEQFF
NA,TRBJ1-2,TRBV6-5,NA,TGTGCCAGCAGTCCGCAAGGTCGAGGGATTGATGGCTACACCTTC,CASSPQGRGIDGYTF
NA,TRBJ2-7,TRBV27,TRBD2,TGTGCCAGCAGTCCCAGGTTACTAGCGGGAGGCGACGAGCAGTACTTC,CASSPRLLAGGDEQYF
NA,TRBJ2-4,TRBV18,NA,TGTGCCAGCTCCCTCGGACGGGGAAACATTCAGTACTTC,CASSLGRGNIQYF
NA,TRBJ1-1,TRBV7-8,NA,TGTGCCAGCAGCACAACCCCTCTAGAGGGAACTGAAGCTTTCTTT,CASSTTPLEGTEAFF
NA,TRBJ2-3,TRBV5-1,NA,TGCGCCAGCTCTACTGGGGGGGCCACAGATACGCAGTATTTT,CASSTGGATDTQYF
NA,TRBJ2-5,TRBV6-6,NA,TGTGCCAGCAGTTACTCCCGGGAGACCCAGTACTTC,CASSYSRETQYF
NA,TRBJ2-2,TRBV29-1,TRBD1,TGCAGCGTCCTTGGGGCTCCGGGACAGGGTTCCACCGGGGAGCTGTTTTTT,CSVLGAPGQGSTGELFF